A single TCR beta chain is shown here with its context. The antigen is undetermined. These data originate in a study of blood T cells in healthy people across ages. A second PCR, run for roughly 6 to 11 cycles, used a sample-barcoded 5' primer plus a J-beta primer mix. Each CDR3 protein gets one entry after TCRdb re-called the 5' RACE reads with MiXCR. The data show roughly 1.9 million distinct CDR3 sequences, with around 42% seen just once and around 23% held by the top ten. Findings and caveats of the study: Possibly confounding the expanded clonotype changes was the fact that donor CMV status was unknown. Versus aged donors, long-lived donors had higher diversity and more naive CD4+ cells. TCR beta diversity per million T cells fell roughly linearly with age.

This CDR3 region has 17 residues. Germline lookup yields CDR1 SGHRS and CDR2 YFSETQ. Isolation per sample recovered at least 7 million PBMCs. Sequencing was done on a sample of blood. V and J are TRBV5-1 and TRBJ2-1; TRBD1 aligns across 7 bases. Matching the DNA end better, TRBJ2-7 makes the J call doubtful. This clonotype originated in a human donor in good health. CDR3 sequence (DNA): TGCGCCAGCAGCTCACACAATGACAGGGTGTCCTACAATGAGCAGTACTTC. It yields the protein CASSSHNDRVSYNEQYF.